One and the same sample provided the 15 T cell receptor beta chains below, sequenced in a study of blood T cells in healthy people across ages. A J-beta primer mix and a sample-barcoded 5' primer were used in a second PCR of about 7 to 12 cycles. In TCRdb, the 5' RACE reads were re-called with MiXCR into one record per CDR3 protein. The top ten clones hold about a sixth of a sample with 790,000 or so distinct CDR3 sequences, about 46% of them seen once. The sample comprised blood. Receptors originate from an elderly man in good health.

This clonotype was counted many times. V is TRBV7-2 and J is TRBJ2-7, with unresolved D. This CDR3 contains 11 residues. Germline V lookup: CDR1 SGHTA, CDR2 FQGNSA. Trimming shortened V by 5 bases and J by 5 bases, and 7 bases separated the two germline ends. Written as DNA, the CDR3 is TGTGCCAGCAGCCCTCAGGACGAGCAGTACTTC. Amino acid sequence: CASSPQDEQYF.

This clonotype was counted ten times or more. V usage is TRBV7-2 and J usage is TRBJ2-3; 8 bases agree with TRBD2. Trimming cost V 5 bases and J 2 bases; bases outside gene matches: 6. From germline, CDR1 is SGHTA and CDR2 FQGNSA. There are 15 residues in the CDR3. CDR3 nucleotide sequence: TGTGCCAGCAGCGATAGCGGGGACTTCACAGATACGCAGTATTTT. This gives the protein CASSDSGDFTDTQYF.

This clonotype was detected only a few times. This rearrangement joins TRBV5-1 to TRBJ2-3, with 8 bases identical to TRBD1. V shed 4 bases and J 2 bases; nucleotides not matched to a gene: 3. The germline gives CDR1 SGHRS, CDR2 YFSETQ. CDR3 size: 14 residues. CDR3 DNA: TGCGCCAGCAGCGCGGACAGGGTCACAGATACGCAGTATTTT. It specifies CASSADRVTDTQYF.

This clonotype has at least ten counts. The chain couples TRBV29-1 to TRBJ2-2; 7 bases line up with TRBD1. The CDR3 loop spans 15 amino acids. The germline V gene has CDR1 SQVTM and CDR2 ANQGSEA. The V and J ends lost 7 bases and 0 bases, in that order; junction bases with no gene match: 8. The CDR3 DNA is TGCAGCGCGCTGACAGGGCCCGCGAACACCGGGGAGCTGTTTTTT. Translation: CSALTGPANTGELFF.

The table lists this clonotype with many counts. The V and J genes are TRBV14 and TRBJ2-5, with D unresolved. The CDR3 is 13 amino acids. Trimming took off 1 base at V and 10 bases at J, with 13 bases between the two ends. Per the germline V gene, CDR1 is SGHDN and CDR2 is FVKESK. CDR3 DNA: TGTGCCAGCAGCCAAGGGGGAACAAATCGCCAGTACTTC. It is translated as CASSQGGTNRQYF.

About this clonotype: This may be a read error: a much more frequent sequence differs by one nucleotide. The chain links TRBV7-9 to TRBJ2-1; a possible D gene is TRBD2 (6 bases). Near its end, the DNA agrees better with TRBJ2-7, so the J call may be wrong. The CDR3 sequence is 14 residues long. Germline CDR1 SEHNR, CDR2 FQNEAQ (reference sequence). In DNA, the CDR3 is TGTGCCAGCAGCTTGTCAGGGAGGTCCGACGAGCAGTACTTC. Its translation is CASSLSGRSDEQYF.

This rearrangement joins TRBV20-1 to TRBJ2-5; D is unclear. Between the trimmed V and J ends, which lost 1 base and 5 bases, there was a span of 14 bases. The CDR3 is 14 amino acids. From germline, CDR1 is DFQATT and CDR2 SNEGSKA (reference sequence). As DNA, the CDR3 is TGCAGTGCTAGAGGTCAGTTCCTGGTGGAGACCCAGTACTTC. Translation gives CSARGQFLVETQYF.

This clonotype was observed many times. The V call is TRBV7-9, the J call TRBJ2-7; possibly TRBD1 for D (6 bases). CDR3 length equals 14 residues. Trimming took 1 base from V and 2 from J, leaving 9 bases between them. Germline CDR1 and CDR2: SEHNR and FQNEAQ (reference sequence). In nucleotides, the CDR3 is TGTGCCAGCAGCTTAGATGACAGGCCCTACGAGCAGTACTTC. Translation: CASSLDDRPYEQYF. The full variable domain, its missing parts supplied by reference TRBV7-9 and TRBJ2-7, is DTGVSQNPRHKITKRGQNVTFRCDPISEHNRLYWYRQTLGQGPEFLTYFQNEAQLEKSRLLSDRFSAERPKGSFSTLEIQRTEQGDSAMYLCASSLDDRPYEQYFGPGTRLTVT.

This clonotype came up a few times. The CDR3 sequence: CAISEGTMGETQYF. The CDR3 coding sequence is TGTGCCATCAGTGAGGGGACGATGGGGGAGACCCAGTACTTC. The chain recombines TRBV10-3 with TRBJ2-5, with D perhaps TRBD1 or TRBD2 (5 bases each). CDR3 length: 14 amino acids. Germline V CDR1 and CDR2: ENHRY, SYGVKD. V was cut by 2 bases and J by 5 bases, with 12 bases left in between.

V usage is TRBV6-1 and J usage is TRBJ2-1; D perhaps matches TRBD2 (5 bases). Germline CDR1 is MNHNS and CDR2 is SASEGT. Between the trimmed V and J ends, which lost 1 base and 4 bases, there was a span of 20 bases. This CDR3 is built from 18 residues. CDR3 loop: CASSEEGGRRRLYNEQFF. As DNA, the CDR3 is TGTGCCAGCAGTGAAGAGGGTGGGAGACGGAGACTGTACAATGAGCAGTTCTTC.

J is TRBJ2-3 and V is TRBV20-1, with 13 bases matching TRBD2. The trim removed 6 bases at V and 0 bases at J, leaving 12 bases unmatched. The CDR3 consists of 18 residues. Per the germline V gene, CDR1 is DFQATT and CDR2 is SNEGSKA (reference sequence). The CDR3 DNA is TGCAGTGCCTACGACCGACGGGGACTAGCGGGGAGCACAGATACGCAGTATTTT. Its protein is CSAYDRRGLAGSTDTQYF.

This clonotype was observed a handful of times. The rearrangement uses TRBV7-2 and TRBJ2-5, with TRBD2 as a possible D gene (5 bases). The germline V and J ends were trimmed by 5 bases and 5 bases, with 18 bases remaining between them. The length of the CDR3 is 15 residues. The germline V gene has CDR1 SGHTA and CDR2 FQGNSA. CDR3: CASSGPGGVLETQYF. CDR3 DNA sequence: TGTGCCAGCAGCGGCCCAGGAGGAGTCTTGGAGACCCAGTACTTC.

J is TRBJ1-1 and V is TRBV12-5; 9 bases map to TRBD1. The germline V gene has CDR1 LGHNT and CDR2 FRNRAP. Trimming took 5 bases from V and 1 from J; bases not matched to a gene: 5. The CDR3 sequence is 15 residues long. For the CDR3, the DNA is TGTGCTAGTGGTCTCGTACAGGGGGCGAACACTGAAGCTTTCTTT. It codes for CASGLVQGANTEAFF.

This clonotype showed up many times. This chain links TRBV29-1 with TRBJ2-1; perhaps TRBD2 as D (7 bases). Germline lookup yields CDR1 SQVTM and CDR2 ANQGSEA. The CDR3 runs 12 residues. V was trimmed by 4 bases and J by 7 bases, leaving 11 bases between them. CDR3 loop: CSVGGGANEQFF. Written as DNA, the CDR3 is TGCAGCGTTGGGGGGGGGGCTAATGAGCAGTTCTTC.

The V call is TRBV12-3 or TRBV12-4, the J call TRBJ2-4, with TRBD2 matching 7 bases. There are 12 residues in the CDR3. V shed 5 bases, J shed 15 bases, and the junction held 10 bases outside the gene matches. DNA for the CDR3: TGTGCCAGCAGTCCGGGAGGCGGGGTGCTGTACTTC. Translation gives CASSPGGGVLYF.